This T cell receptor (beta chain) emerged from a study of T cells in Graves' hyperthyroidism and ophthalmopathy. Study as a whole: Pretreatment peripheral blood was obtained at initial diagnosis.

RNA transcripts yielded amplified TCR beta CDR3 regions. The HTBI set primed first-round TCR CDR3 RT-PCR. TCRdb reanalysed the multiplex PCR reads using MiXCR and keeps one entry per CDR3 protein. The repertoire has about 640,000 distinct CDR3 sequences, roughly 20% of them found once; the top ten carry about 35%. Exclusion of a patient resulted from uncontrolled infection, other autoimmune disease, pregnancy or lactation. General study points: Using 13 V-J features, a model discriminated ophthalmopathy from stable hyperthyroidism. Blood held most thyroid clonotypes expanded above 0.001 frequency.

As for this clonotype: The target antigen is unknown.

The TCR sequence derives from a man aged 25-45 years with Graves' ophthalmopathy. Sequencing was performed on blood.

The CDR3 nucleotides are TGTGCCAGCAGTCGAGTAGACAATTCACCCCTCCACTTT. Translating gives CASSRVDNSPLHF. The V gene is TRBV6-1, the J gene TRBJ1-6, with no clear D. This CDR3 spans 13 amino acids. V was cut by 5 bases and J by 7 bases, with 9 bases left in between. Germline V gives CDR1 MNHNS, CDR2 SASEGT.